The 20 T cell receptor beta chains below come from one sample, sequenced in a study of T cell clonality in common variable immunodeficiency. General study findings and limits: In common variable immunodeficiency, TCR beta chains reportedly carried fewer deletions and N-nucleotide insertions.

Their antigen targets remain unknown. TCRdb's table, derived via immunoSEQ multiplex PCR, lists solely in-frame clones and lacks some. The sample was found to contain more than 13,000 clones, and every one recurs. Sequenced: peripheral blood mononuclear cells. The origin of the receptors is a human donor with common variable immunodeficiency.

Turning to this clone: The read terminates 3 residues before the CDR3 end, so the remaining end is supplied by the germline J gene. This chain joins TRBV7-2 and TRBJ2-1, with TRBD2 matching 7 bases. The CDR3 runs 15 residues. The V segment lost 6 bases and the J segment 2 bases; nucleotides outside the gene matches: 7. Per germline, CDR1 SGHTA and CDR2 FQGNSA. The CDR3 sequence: CASRAGLAAYNEQFF. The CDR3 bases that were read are TGTGCCAGCAGGGCCGGGCTAGCGGCCTACAATGAG.

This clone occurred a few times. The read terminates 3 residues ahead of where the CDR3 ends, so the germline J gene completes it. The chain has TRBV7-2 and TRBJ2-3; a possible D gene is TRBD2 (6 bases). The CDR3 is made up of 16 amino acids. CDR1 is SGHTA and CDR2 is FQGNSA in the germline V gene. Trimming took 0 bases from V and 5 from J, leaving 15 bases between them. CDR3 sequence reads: CASSLAVSGRLDTQYF. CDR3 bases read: TGTGCCAGCAGCTTAGCGGTTAGCGGACGGTTAGATACG.

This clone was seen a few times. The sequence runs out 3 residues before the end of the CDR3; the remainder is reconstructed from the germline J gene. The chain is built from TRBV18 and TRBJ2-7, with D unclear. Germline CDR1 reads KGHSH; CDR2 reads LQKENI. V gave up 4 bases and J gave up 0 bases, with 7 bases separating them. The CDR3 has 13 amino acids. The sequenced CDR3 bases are TGTGCCAGCTCACTAGAAGTCTCCTACGAG. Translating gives CASSLEVSYE. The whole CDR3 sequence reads CASSLEVSYEQYF.

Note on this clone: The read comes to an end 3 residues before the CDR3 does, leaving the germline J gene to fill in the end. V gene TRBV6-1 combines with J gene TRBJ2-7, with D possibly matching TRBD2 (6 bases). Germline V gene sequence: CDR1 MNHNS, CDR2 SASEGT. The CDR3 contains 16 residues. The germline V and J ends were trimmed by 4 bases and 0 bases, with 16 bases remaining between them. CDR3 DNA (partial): TGTGCCAGCAGTGTTATACTAATGGGGGGCTCCTACGAG. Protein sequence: CASSVILMGGSYE. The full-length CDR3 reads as CASSVILMGGSYEQYF.

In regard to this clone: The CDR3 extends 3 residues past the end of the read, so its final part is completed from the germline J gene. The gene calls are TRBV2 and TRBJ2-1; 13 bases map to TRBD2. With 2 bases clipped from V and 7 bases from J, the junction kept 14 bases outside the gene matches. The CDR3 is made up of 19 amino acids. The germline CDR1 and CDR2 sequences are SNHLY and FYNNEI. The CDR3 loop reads CASSENPTLTSGGKNEQFF. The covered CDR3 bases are TGTGCCAGCAGTGAAAACCCAACCCTGACTAGCGGGGGGAAGAATGAG.

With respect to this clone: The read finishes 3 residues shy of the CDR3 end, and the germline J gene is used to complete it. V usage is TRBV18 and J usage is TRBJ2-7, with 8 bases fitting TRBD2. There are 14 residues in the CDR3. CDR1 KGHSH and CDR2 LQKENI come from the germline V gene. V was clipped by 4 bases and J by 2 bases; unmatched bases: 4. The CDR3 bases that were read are TGTGCCAGCTCACAAGGCGGGGGGCCCTACGAG. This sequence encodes CASSQGGGPYE. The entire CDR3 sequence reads CASSQGGGPYEQYF.

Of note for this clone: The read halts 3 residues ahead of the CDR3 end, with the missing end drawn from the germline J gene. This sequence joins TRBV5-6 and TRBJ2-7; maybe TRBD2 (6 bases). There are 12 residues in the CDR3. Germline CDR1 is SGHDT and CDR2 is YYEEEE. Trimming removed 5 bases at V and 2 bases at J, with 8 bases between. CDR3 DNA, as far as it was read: TGTGCCAGCAGTGGCGGGACCTACGAG. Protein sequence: CASSGGTYE. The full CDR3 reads CASSGGTYEQYF.

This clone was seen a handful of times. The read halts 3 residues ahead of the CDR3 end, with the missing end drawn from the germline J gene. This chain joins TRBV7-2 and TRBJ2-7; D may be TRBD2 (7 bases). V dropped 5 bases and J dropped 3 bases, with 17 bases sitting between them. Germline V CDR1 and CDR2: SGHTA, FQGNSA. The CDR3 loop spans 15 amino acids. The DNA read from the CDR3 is TGTGCCAGCAGCCAAGGGGGAGGGACCCACTACGAG. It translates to CASSQGGGTHYE. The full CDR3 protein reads CASSQGGGTHYEQYF.

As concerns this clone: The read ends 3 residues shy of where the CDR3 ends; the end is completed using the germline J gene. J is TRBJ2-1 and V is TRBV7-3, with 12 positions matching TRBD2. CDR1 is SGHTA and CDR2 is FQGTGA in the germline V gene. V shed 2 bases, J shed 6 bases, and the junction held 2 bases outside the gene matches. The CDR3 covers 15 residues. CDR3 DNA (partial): TGTGCCAGCAGCTTAGAACTAGCGGGGGGCAATGAG. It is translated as CASSLELAGGNE. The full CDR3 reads CASSLELAGGNEQFF.

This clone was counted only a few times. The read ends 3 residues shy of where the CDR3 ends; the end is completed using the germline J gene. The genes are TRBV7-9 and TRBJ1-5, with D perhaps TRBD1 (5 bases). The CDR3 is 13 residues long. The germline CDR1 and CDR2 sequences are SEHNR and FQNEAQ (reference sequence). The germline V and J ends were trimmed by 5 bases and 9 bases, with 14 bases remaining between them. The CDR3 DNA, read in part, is TGTGCCAGCAGCCCTCAGGGAATCGCGCCC. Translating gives CASSPQGIAP. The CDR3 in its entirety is CASSPQGIAPQHF.

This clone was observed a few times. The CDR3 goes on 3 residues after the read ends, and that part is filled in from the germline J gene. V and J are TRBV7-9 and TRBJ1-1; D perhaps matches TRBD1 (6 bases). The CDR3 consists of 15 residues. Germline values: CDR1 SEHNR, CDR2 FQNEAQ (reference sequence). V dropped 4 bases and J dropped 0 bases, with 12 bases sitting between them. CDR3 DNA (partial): TGTGCCAGCAGCTCACAGGGATCGCTGAACACTGAA. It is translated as CASSSQGSLNTE. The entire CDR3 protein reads CASSSQGSLNTEAFF.

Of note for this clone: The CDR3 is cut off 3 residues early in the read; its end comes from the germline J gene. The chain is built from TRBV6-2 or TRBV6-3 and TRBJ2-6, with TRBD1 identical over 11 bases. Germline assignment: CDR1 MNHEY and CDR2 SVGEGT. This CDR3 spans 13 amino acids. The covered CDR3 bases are TGTGCCAGCAGAACAAGGACAGGGGGCCTC. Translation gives CASRTRTGGL. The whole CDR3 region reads CASRTRTGGLLTF.

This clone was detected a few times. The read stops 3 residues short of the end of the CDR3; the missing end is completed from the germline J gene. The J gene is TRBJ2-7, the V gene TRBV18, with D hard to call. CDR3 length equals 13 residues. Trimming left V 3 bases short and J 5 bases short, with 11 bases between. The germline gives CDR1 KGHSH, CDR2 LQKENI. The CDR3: CASSPPVSDEQYF. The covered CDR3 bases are TGTGCCAGCTCACCTCCCGTCTCGGACGAG.

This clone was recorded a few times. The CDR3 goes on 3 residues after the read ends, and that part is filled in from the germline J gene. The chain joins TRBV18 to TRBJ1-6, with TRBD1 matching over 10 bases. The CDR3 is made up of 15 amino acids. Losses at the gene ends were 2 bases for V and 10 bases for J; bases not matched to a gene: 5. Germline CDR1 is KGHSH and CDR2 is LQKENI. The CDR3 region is CASSPADRGLSPLHF. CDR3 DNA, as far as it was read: TGTGCCAGCTCACCAGCAGACAGGGGGCTGTCACCC.

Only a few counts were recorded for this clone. Incomplete CDR3 DNA: TGTGCCAGTAGTATAGACTCAGGGGCAGATACG. Translation: CASSIDSGADT. The entire CDR3 protein is CASSIDSGADTQYF. The chain is built from TRBV19 and TRBJ2-3; D is possibly TRBD1 (6 bases). The CDR3 end falls 3 residues outside the read, so it is completed with the germline J gene. CDR1 is LNHDA and CDR2 is SQIVND in the germline V gene (reference sequence). The CDR3 sequence is 14 residues long. V was cut by 0 bases and J by 4 bases, with 8 bases left in between.

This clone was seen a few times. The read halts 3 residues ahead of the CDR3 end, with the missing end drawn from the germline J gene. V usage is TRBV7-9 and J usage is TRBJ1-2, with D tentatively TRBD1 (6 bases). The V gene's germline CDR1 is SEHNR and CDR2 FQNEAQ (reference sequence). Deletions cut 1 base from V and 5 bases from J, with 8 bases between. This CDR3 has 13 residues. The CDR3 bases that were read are TGTGCCAGCAGCTTAGAACAGGGTTATGGC. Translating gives CASSLEQGYG. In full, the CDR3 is CASSLEQGYGYTF.

Incomplete CDR3 DNA: TGTGCCAGCAGCTCACGACAGGGCCGGGAGACC. Its translation: CASSSRQGRET. The whole CDR3 protein reads CASSSRQGRETQYF. V gene TRBV7-9 combines with J gene TRBJ2-5; 7 nucleotides align to TRBD1. The DNA ends 3 residues before the CDR3 does, and the rest of the CDR3 is filled in from the germline J gene. This CDR3 is built from 14 residues. Trimming cost V 4 bases and J 5 bases; bases outside gene matches: 7. The germline CDR1 and CDR2 sequences are SEHNR and FQNEAQ (reference sequence).

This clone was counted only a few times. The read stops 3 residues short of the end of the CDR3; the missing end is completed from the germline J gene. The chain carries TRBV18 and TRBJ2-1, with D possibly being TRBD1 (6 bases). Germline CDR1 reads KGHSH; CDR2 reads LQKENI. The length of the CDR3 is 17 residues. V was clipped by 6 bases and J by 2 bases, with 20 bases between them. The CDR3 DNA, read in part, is TGTGCCAGCTCCCCCCGCCCGACAGGTCCTACCTACAATGAG. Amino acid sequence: CASSPRPTGPTYNE. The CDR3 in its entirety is CASSPRPTGPTYNEQFF.

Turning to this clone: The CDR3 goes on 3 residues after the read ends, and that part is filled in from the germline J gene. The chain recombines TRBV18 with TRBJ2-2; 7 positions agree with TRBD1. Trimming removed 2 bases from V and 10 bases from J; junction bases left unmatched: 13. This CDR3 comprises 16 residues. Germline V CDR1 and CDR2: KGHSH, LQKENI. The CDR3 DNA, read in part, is TGTGCCAGCTCACCAGCTGGTGCAGGGGGTGAAATGGAG. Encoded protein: CASSPAGAGGEME. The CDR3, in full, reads CASSPAGAGGEMELFF.

The CDR3 protein is CASSLVAGGYNEQFF. CDR3 bases read: TGTGCCAGCAGCTTAGTGGCGGGGGGCTACAATGAG. This sequence joins TRBV11-2 and TRBJ2-1, with TRBD2 matching over 8 bases. The CDR3 is cut off 3 residues early in the read; its end comes from the germline J gene. CDR1 is SGHAT, CDR2 FQNNGV, per germline. The junction had 2 bases not matched to a gene; V was cut back by 1 base and J by 3 bases. The CDR3 consists of 15 residues.